Presented here are 21 T cell receptor beta chains from one specimen sequenced in a study of CD8+ T cells in alopecia areata. Extracted RNA was reverse transcribed into cDNA, the sequencing template. Produced via immunoSEQ multiplex PCR; TCRdb's table is partial and in-frame only. The sample contains over 100,000 clones, none occurring once; about 20% lies in the top ten. Sequencing used lesional skin. The receptors come from a C3H/HeJ mouse with alopecia areata. The mouse line has the MHC haplotype H2-k.

The table lists this clone with a few counts. Gene names denote mouse genes. With the read ending 4 residues before the CDR3 end, the germline J gene is used to fill in that end. The chain joins TRBV16 to TRBJ2-1; 11 nucleotides line up with TRBD2. The junction had 15 bases not matched to a gene; V was cut back by 0 bases and J by 2 bases. Germline V gene sequence: CDR1 SGHSA, CDR2 FRNQAP. CDR3 size: 21 residues. The sequenced CDR3 bases are TGTGCAAGCAGCTTAGATAGAGCCCGTATGGGACTGGGGGCCTACTATGCT. Its protein is CASSLDRARMGLGAYYA. The full CDR3 is CASSLDRARMGLGAYYAEQFF.

Points on this clone: Gene names follow the mouse nomenclature. The CDR3 end is not reached by the read, which stops 4 residues before it; the germline J gene fills it in. The chain is built from TRBV13-2 and TRBJ2-3; weak D call: TRBD1 (6 bases). The CDR3 sequence is 14 residues long. Trimming stripped 2 bases from V and 3 bases from J, with 10 bases between. Germline-derived CDR1 and CDR2 are NNHNN and SYGAGS (reference sequence). The CDR3 bases that were read are TGTGCCAGCGGTGACTACGACAGGGCAGAA. Amino acids: CASGDYDRAE. The whole CDR3 protein reads CASGDYDRAETLYF.

Comments on this clone: The gene names here belong to mouse. The read terminates 4 residues ahead of where the CDR3 ends, so the germline J gene completes it. V and J are TRBV5 and TRBJ1-1, with 9 positions matching TRBD1. The V and J ends lost 6 bases and 1 base, in that order; junction bases with no gene match: 3. Germline assignment: CDR1 LGHNA and CDR2 YNLKQL (reference sequence). This CDR3 comprises 14 residues. CDR3 bases read: TGTGCCAGCAGAGGGGACAGGGAAAACACA. This encodes CASRGDRENT. The CDR3 in full is CASRGDRENTEVFF.

On this clone: Each gene name is a mouse one. The CDR3 is cut off 4 residues early in the read; its end comes from the germline J gene. V is TRBV13-3 and J is TRBJ2-2; 10 bases agree with TRBD2. The trim removed 1 base at V and 3 bases at J, leaving 6 bases unmatched. Germline V gene data show CDR1 as NNHDY and CDR2 as SYVADS. This CDR3 region has 17 residues. The DNA read from the CDR3 is TGTGCCAGCAGTGATTCTGGGGGGGCGCGGCACACCGGG. Residues: CASSDSGGARHTG. The whole CDR3 sequence reads CASSDSGGARHTGQLYF.

Note on this clone: The gene symbols are mouse symbols. The CDR3 extends 4 residues past the end of the read, so its final part is completed from the germline J gene. The rearrangement links TRBV19 to TRBJ1-4, with D possibly matching TRBD1 (6 bases). In germline, CDR1 is FNHDT, CDR2 SITEND (reference sequence). The V gene lost 1 base and the J gene lost 4 bases, with 11 bases spanning the gap. The CDR3 covers 15 residues. The CDR3 spells CASSIRGAGNERLFF. CDR3 DNA (partial): TGTGCCAGCAGTATAAGGGGGGCTGGCAACGAA.

This clone was observed a few times. Mouse gene names and germline throughout. From the germline J gene comes the end of the CDR3, since the read stops 4 residues before it. This sequence joins TRBV1 and TRBJ1-2; 11 nucleotides line up with TRBD1. Germline V CDR1 and CDR2: NSQYPW, LRSPGD (reference sequence). CDR3 length: 16 residues. The trim removed 1 base at V and 3 bases at J, leaving 4 bases unmatched. The CDR3 spells CTCSAVGDRGDSDYTF. The DNA read from the CDR3 is TGCACCTGCAGTGCAGTTGGGGACAGGGGGGACTCC.

This clone was seen a handful of times. Gene names are mouse gene names. The sequence runs out 4 residues before the end of the CDR3; the remainder is reconstructed from the germline J gene. The chain combines TRBV19 with TRBJ2-1, with 13 bases aligning to TRBD2. The trim removed 4 bases at V and 3 bases at J, leaving 7 bases unmatched. CDR1 is FNHDT and CDR2 is SITEND in the germline V gene (reference sequence). The CDR3 spans 17 residues. The CDR3 spells CASSHPGTGGVYAEQFF. CDR3 DNA (partial): TGTGCCAGCAGTCACCCCGGGACTGGGGGGGTCTATGCT.

As for this clone: TCRdb's protein does not match the DNA translation at residue 9; the protein provided is translated from the DNA. Gene names follow the mouse nomenclature. The read ends 3 residues before the CDR3 terminus; that terminus is restored from the germline J gene. The rearrangement links TRBV19 to TRBJ1-3; D not certain. The germline gives CDR1 FNHDT, CDR2 SITEND (reference sequence). V was trimmed by 5 bases and J by 5 bases, leaving 8 bases between them. This CDR3 is built from 12 residues. The CDR3 region is CASSGDRNTLYF. The DNA read from the CDR3 is TGTGCCAGCAGCGGAGACAGAAATACG.

As regards this clone: These gene names are mouse names. The DNA ends 4 residues before the CDR3 does, and the rest of the CDR3 is filled in from the germline J gene. The genes are TRBV19 and TRBJ2-7; D ambiguous. CDR1 is FNHDT, CDR2 SITEND, per germline (reference sequence). V was pared by 1 base and J by 3 bases, with 5 bases between. This CDR3 comprises 12 residues. This CDR3 is CASSILLYEQYF. CDR3 DNA (partial): TGTGCCAGCAGTATACTACTCTAT.

Notes on this clone: Gene names are mouse gene names. The CDR3 goes on 4 residues after the read ends, and that part is filled in from the germline J gene. The chain employs TRBV13-3 and TRBJ1-1; 12 bases line up with TRBD1. CDR3 length: 16 amino acids. V shed 1 base and J 3 bases; nucleotides not matched to a gene: 4. Germline CDR1 is NNHDY and CDR2 is SYVADS. The CDR3 DNA, read in part, is TGTGCCAGCAGTGATCTGGGACAGGGGGCTTACACA. As protein: CASSDLGQGAYT. The CDR3 in its entirety is CASSDLGQGAYTEVFF.

Of note for this clone: Germline and genes here are mouse. The CDR3 here is CAKTGNNQDTQYF. The part of the CDR3 DNA that was read is TGTGCCAAGACTGGGAATAACCAAGAC. The rearrangement uses TRBV13-3 and TRBJ2-5; 7 bases fit TRBD2. The read terminates 4 residues ahead of where the CDR3 ends, so the germline J gene completes it. The CDR3 runs 13 residues. V dropped 9 bases and J dropped 0; count of bases not matched to a gene: 4. CDR1 is NNHDY, CDR2 SYVADS, per germline.

Comment on this clone: Gene names and germline refer to mouse. The read falls 4 residues short of the CDR3 end, and the missing part is taken from the germline J gene. The chain is built from TRBV13-3 and TRBJ2-5; 7 bases align to TRBD1. The CDR3 length is 16 residues. The trim removed 0 bases at V and 2 bases at J, leaving 6 bases unmatched. Germline V lookup: CDR1 NNHDY, CDR2 SYVADS. CDR3 protein: CASSDARTGPQDTQYF. The DNA read from the CDR3 is TGTGCCAGCAGTGATGCAAGGACAGGCCCCCAAGAC. Based on the CDR3 plus reference TRBV13-3 and TRBJ2-5, the full variable domain is EAAVTQSPRSKVAVTGGKVTLSCHQTNNHDYMYWYRQDTGHGLRLIHYSYVADSTEKGDIPDGYKASRPSQENFSLILELASLSQTAVYFCASSDARTGPQDTQYFGPGTRLLVL.

Of note for this clone: The listed genes are named as in mouse. The read ends 4 residues early relative to the CDR3; the germline J gene fills the gap. The chain combines TRBV13-3 with TRBJ1-2, with D hard to call. V shed 3 bases and J shed 3 bases, with 9 bases lying between them. The CDR3 runs 13 residues. Germline V gives CDR1 NNHDY, CDR2 SYVADS. CDR3: CASSASGDSDYTF. The CDR3 bases that were read are TGTGCCAGCAGTGCCTCAGGAGACTCC.

About this clone itself: The listed genes are named as in mouse. The same CDR3 can be traced to other DNA sequences in this sample. CDR3 bases read: TGTGCTAGTCGGGACAGGGGCTATGCT. The encoded protein is CASRDRGYA. The full-length CDR3 reads as CASRDRGYAEQFF. This chain links TRBV17 with TRBJ2-1; 10 bases line up with TRBD1. The read ends 4 residues before the CDR3 terminus; that terminus is restored from the germline J gene. The germline CDR1 and CDR2 sequences are MNHDT and YYDKIL. J gave up 3 bases and V 9 bases, and 2 bases lay outside the gene matches. The CDR3 is 13 residues long.

Details on this clone: The gene names here belong to mouse. The read comes to an end 4 residues before the CDR3 does, leaving the germline J gene to fill in the end. This chain uses TRBV13-1 with TRBJ2-1, with D possibly TRBD2 on 6 matching bases. With 6 bases removed from V and 2 bases from J, the gap between germline ends came to 12 bases. This CDR3 is 14 amino acids long. CDR1 and CDR2 from the germline V gene are NSHNY and SYGAGN. CDR3 amino acids: CASTPRGDYAEQFF. Incomplete CDR3 DNA: TGTGCCAGCACCCCACGGGGGGACTATGCT.

This clone was seen repeatedly, ten times or more. Gene and germline names: mouse. CDR3 sequence reads: CASSGWDAEQFF. CDR3 bases read: TGTGCCAGCAGTGGTTGGGATGCT. This rearrangement joins TRBV13-3 to TRBJ2-1, with D unclear. The observed sequence ends 4 residues before the CDR3 terminus, with the missing tail filled in from the germline J gene. Trimming removed 3 bases from V and 5 bases from J, with 6 bases in between. Germline-derived CDR1 and CDR2 are NNHDY and SYVADS. The CDR3 consists of 12 residues.

This clone was counted a few times. The gene symbols are mouse symbols. The read ends 4 residues early relative to the CDR3; the germline J gene fills the gap. The rearrangement uses TRBV13-3 and TRBJ2-5; 7 bases match TRBD1. Germline-derived CDR1 and CDR2 are NNHDY and SYVADS. The CDR3 sequence is 16 residues long. The CDR3 bases that were read are TGTGCCAGCAGTGATGGAACGCCAACAGGGGAAGAC. Protein: CASSDGTPTGED. The CDR3 as a whole reads CASSDGTPTGEDTQYF.

In its sample, this clone was seen a few times. All gene names here are mouse names. The read halts 4 residues ahead of the CDR3 end, with the missing end drawn from the germline J gene. The chain recombines TRBV13-3 with TRBJ2-1, with TRBD1 matching over 8 bases. The germline gives CDR1 NNHDY, CDR2 SYVADS. CDR3 length: 14 amino acids. The CDR3 here is CASSAGGARAEQFF. CDR3 bases read: TGTGCCAGCAGCGCAGGGGGCGCAAGGGCT.

This clone was counted only a few times. Mouse names are used for the genes. Read data end 4 residues before the CDR3 end; the end is taken from the germline J gene. J is TRBJ2-1 and V is TRBV31, with TRBD2 matching 12 bases. The CDR3 has 17 amino acids. V shed 0 bases and J 0 bases; nucleotides not matched to a gene: 3. Germline V gives CDR1 GKSSPN, CDR2 SITVG. The CDR3 sequence is CAWSLRDWGANYAEQFF. Partial CDR3 DNA: TGTGCCTGGAGTCTCCGGGACTGGGGGGCTAACTATGCT.

Remarks on this clone: Gene names and germline refer to mouse. The read finishes 4 residues shy of the CDR3 end, and the germline J gene is used to complete it. This sequence joins TRBV31 and TRBJ2-1; TRBD1 matches 9 bases. Germline V gives CDR1 GKSSPN, CDR2 SITVG. This CDR3 has 14 amino acids. Unmatched junction bases numbered 1, after V lost 2 bases and J lost 2 bases. Partial CDR3 DNA: TGTGCCTGGAGTAGACAGGGGGACTATGCT. It translates to CAWSRQGDYA. The whole CDR3 is CAWSRQGDYAEQFF.

This clone was counted only a few times. Gene names are mouse gene names. The CDR3 goes on 4 residues after the read ends, and that part is filled in from the germline J gene. This chain connects TRBV31 to TRBJ1-1; D perhaps matches TRBD1 (5 bases). Trimming stripped 8 bases from V and 4 bases from J, with 5 bases between. Germline CDR1 and CDR2: GKSSPN and SITVG. CDR3 length: 9 amino acids. The CDR3 sequence is CAQGTEVFF. The DNA read from the CDR3 is TGTGCCCAGGGCACA.